The 22 T cell receptor beta chains reported below all come from one sample, sequenced in a study of blood T cell repertoires in COVID-19. Sequencing was performed with immunoSEQ multiplex PCR; in TCRdb, only in-frame clones are kept and a portion is missing. The repertoire holds around 250,000 clones, with roughly 88% as singletons. Sequencing used peripheral blood. The receptors here all came from a woman younger than 45 with active or convalescent COVID-19.

The J gene is TRBJ2-2, the V gene TRBV6-2 or TRBV6-3; no reliable D call. Germline CDR1 reads MNHEY; CDR2 reads SVGEGT. V was pared by 5 bases and J by 0 bases, with 7 bases between. The CDR3 loop spans 14 amino acids. The CDR3 nucleotides read TGTGCCAGCAGTCCCCCCGCGAACACCGGGGAGCTGTTTTTT. Residues: CASSPPANTGELFF.

V and J are TRBV29-1 and TRBJ2-3; 9 bases agree with TRBD1. The V gene end was trimmed by 5 bases and the J gene end by 5 bases; junction bases not matched to a gene: 14. Germline CDR1 SQVTM, CDR2 ANQGSEA. CDR3 length: 16 residues. Here the CDR3 DNA reads TGCAGCGTTCAAGGGACCGGGACAGGGAGAGTAGATACGCAGTATTTT. It encodes CSVQGTGTGRVDTQYF.

This rearrangement joins TRBV7-2 to TRBJ2-7; D remains unclear. Trimming removed 4 bases at V and 2 bases at J, with 9 bases between. The CDR3 spans 13 residues. The V gene's germline CDR1 is SGHTA and CDR2 FQGNSA. The CDR3 DNA reads TGTGCCAGCAGCTCAAGCCTAGCCTACGAGCAGTACTTC. It encodes CASSSSLAYEQYF.

The V gene is TRBV7-6, the J gene TRBJ2-1; 10 bases are shared with TRBD2. J gave up 7 bases and V 0 bases, and 12 bases lay outside the gene matches. Germline assignment: CDR1 SGHVS and CDR2 FNYEAQ. The CDR3 runs to 18 residues. The CDR3 here is CASSLAPVLAGVGNEQFF. DNA for the CDR3: TGTGCCAGCAGCTTAGCCCCGGTTCTAGCGGGGGTGGGGAATGAGCAGTTCTTC.

The J gene is TRBJ1-1, the V gene TRBV5-1; D possibly corresponds to TRBD1 (6 bases). Germline V CDR1 and CDR2: SGHRS, YFSETQ. The CDR3 spans 15 residues. V lost 0 bases, J lost 2 bases, and 11 bases lay in between. CDR3 sequence reads: CASSLGTGINTEAFF. Written as DNA, the CDR3 is TGCGCCAGCAGCTTGGGTACAGGGATTAACACTGAAGCTTTCTTT.

The V and J genes are TRBV7-2 and TRBJ2-5; 8 positions agree with TRBD1. The CDR3 totals 14 residues. The trim removed 5 bases at V and 5 bases at J, leaving 7 bases unmatched. CDR1 SGHTA and CDR2 FQGNSA come from the germline V gene. CDR3 DNA: TGTGCCAGCAGCCAACAGGGGGTTTATGAGACCCAGTACTTC. The encoded protein is CASSQQGVYETQYF.

This rearrangement joins TRBV19 to TRBJ1-3, with 7 bases matching TRBD1. V was clipped by 2 bases and J by 6 bases; unmatched bases: 7. The CDR3 extends over 15 amino acids. CDR1 is LNHDA and CDR2 is SQIVND in the germline V gene (reference sequence). Written as DNA, the CDR3 is TGTGCCAGTAGTATACTGACAGGGCGGCAAAACACCATATATTTT. Protein product: CASSILTGRQNTIYF. Full variable domain (rest looked up from reference TRBV19 and TRBJ1-3): DGGITQSPKYLFRKEGQNVTLSCEQNLNHDAMYWYRQDPGQGLRLIYYSQIVNDFQKGDIAEGYSVSREKKESFPLTVTSAQKNPTAFYLCASSILTGRQNTIYFGEGSWLTVV.

The V and J genes are TRBV29-1 and TRBJ1-4, with 8 bases lining up with TRBD1. This CDR3 has 13 amino acids. The J segment lost 10 bases and the V segment lost 6 bases, leaving 10 bases of the junction unmatched. The germline V gene has CDR1 SQVTM and CDR2 ANQGSEA. CDR3 loop: CSVGDRGMGKLFF. The CDR3 DNA reads TGCAGCGTCGGTGACAGGGGAATGGGAAAACTGTTTTTT.

This clone was observed a few times. The chain recombines TRBV5-1 with TRBJ1-3; 7 positions agree with TRBD1. The CDR3 runs to 17 residues. V shed 4 bases and J 0 bases; nucleotides not matched to a gene: 10. CDR1 and CDR2 (germline): SGHRS, YFSETQ. This chain's CDR3 is CASSRDSSFYSGNTIYF. CDR3 nucleotide sequence: TGCGCCAGCAGCAGGGACAGCTCCTTTTACTCTGGAAACACCATATATTTT.

The chain carries TRBV5-8 and TRBJ1-3; D ambiguous. CDR1 SGHTS and CDR2 YDEGEE come from the germline V gene. Between the trimmed V and J ends, which lost 4 bases and 0 bases, there was a span of 5 bases. This CDR3 spans 13 amino acids. For the CDR3, the DNA is TGTGCCAGCAGCCCGAGCTCTGGAAACACCATATATTTT. Residues: CASSPSSGNTIYF.

A few counts support this clone. V usage is TRBV30 and J usage is TRBJ1-3; D unclear. The CDR3 extends over 12 amino acids. The germline V gene encodes CDR1 GTSNPN and CDR2 SVGIG (reference sequence). The CDR3 loop reads CVLGSSGNTIYF. In DNA form, the CDR3 reads TGTGTTCTAGGGAGCTCTGGAAACACCATATATTTT.

This chain joins TRBV15 and TRBJ1-3; a weak D match, TRBD1 (6 bases). CDR3 length: 15 residues. Trimming removed 0 bases at V and 7 bases at J, with 13 bases between. CDR1 is LNHNV and CDR2 is YYDKDF in the germline V gene (reference sequence). CDR3 residues: CATSRDLVGANTIYF. CDR3 DNA sequence: TGTGCCACCAGCAGAGATCTAGTGGGGGCCAACACCATATATTTT.

The CDR3 sequence: CASSLHAAPLHF. CDR3 in DNA: TGTGCCAGCAGTCTTCACGCAGCACCCCTCCACTTT. The chain is built from TRBV27 and TRBJ1-6, with no clear D. The V end lost 5 bases, the J end lost 11 bases, and 10 bases lay between the germline ends. CDR3 size: 12 residues. Germline CDR1 is MNHEY and CDR2 is SMNVEV (reference sequence).

This chain links TRBV19 with TRBJ2-1; 10 positions match TRBD2. This CDR3 has 16 amino acids. Germline-derived CDR1 and CDR2 are LNHDA and SQIVND (reference sequence). Trimming cost V 4 bases and J 7 bases; bases outside gene matches: 10. The CDR3 DNA follows: TGTGCCAGTAGTAGGCCGCCTAGCGGGGGAATTAATGAGCAGTTCTTC. This gives the protein CASSRPPSGGINEQFF.

The chain joins TRBV10-3 to TRBJ2-2; 8 nucleotides line up with TRBD2. The J segment lost 1 base and the V segment lost 0 bases, leaving 7 bases of the junction unmatched. The CDR3 has 18 residues. Germline loops: CDR1 ENHRY, CDR2 SYGVKD. CDR3 in DNA: TGTGCCATCAGTGAGTCGGGCCCGGGACTAGGGAACACCGGGGAGCTGTTTTTT. Its protein product is CAISESGPGLGNTGELFF.

The rearrangement joins TRBV7-6 to TRBJ2-3; TRBD2 matches at 12 bases. This CDR3 has 16 amino acids. The trim removed 5 bases at V and 1 base at J, leaving 4 bases unmatched. Germline CDR1 reads SGHVS; CDR2 reads FNYEAQ. The DNA of the CDR3 is TGTGCCAGCAGCCCAAGGACTAGCGGGGGCACAGATACGCAGTATTTT. Its protein is CASSPRTSGGTDTQYF.

The chain employs TRBV30 and TRBJ1-2; possible D gene TRBD1, 5 bases. This CDR3 is built from 15 residues. Germline CDR1 and CDR2: GTSNPN and SVGIG (reference sequence). The V end was cut by 2 bases, the J end by 4 bases, with 17 bases between. The CDR3 spells CAWSLRELLLYGYTF. CDR3 in DNA: TGTGCCTGGAGTCTCAGGGAACTACTCCTCTATGGCTACACCTTC.

There are a few counts of this clone. The chain combines TRBV5-1 with TRBJ1-2; D is undetermined. Trimming removed 4 bases at V and 8 bases at J, with 15 bases between. The CDR3 consists of 13 residues. Germline V gene data show CDR1 as SGHRS and CDR2 as YFSETQ. CDR3: CASSPFPGEGYTF. The CDR3 nucleotides read TGCGCCAGCAGCCCGTTTCCCGGGGAAGGCTACACCTTC.

J is TRBJ2-5 and V is TRBV3-1 (or the pseudogene TRBV3-2); 7 bases fit TRBD1. From germline, CDR1 is LGHDT and CDR2 YNNKEL (reference sequence). The V segment lost 4 bases and the J segment 2 bases; nucleotides outside the gene matches: 4. CDR3 length equals 14 residues. The CDR3, as DNA: TGTGCCAGCAGCCGAGGGACAGATCAAGAGACCCAGTACTTC. Translated: CASSRGTDQETQYF.

With respect to this clone: Within the sample, other DNA sequences also encode this same CDR3. CDR3 nucleotide sequence: TGTGCCAGCAGCCCACAGGGGGCCTATGGCTACACCTTC. As protein: CASSPQGAYGYTF. V and J are TRBV7-9 and TRBJ1-2, with TRBD1 matching 9 bases. In germline, CDR1 is SEHNR, CDR2 FQNEAQ (reference sequence). The CDR3 sequence is 13 residues long. The V gene end was trimmed by 5 bases and the J gene end by 4 bases; junction bases not matched to a gene: 2.

J is TRBJ2-3 and V is TRBV4-2, with 9 bases that match TRBD2. The V gene end was trimmed by 4 bases and the J gene end by 2 bases; junction bases not matched to a gene: 10. The CDR3 totals 17 residues. Germline-derived CDR1 and CDR2 are LGHNA and YNFKEQ. CDR3 in DNA: TGTGCCAGCAGCCTCGATAGCGGGGGCGCCTACACAGATACGCAGTATTTT. It specifies CASSLDSGGAYTDTQYF.

The chain has TRBV12-3 or TRBV12-4 and TRBJ1-1; D gene uncertain. The V end was cut by 7 bases, the J end by 8 bases, with 17 bases between. This CDR3 spans 13 amino acids. Here the CDR3 reads CASIMGQTREAFF. The CDR3 DNA reads TGTGCCAGCATCATGGGCCAGACGAGAGAAGCTTTCTTT.